This T cell receptor beta chain emerged from a study of regulatory T cells in long-lasting Graves disease. With V trimmed by 5 bases and J by 2 bases, 7 bases remained unmatched. Germline V gene lookup returns CDR1 SGHTA and CDR2 FQGNSA. This CDR3 has 15 residues. With iRepertoire HTBI primers and Arm-PCR of CDR3 regions, TCR beta libraries were built. TCRdb fed the multiplex PCR reads into MiXCR, producing one record per CDR3 protein. This repertoire shows hundreds of thousands of distinct CDR3 sequences, roughly a sixth found once; its top ten account for approximately 21%. Time point reported: newly diagnosed GD, antithyroid drugs for less than 3 months. PBMC-extracted RNA yielded the TCR library.

This clonotype originated in a female donor with Graves disease. Specimen: peripheral blood mononuclear cells (PBMCs), collected at new diagnosis, from a patient treated with antithyroid drugs. The chain recombines TRBV7-2 with TRBJ2-7; TRBD1 matches at 9 bases. CDR3 sequence reads: CASSPDRGYPYEQYF. The CDR3 bases are TGTGCCAGCAGCCCGGACAGGGGCTACCCCTACGAGCAGTACTTC.